This is a list of T cell receptor beta chains from one sample in a study of blood T cells in healthy people across ages. Via MiXCR, TCRdb re-called the 5' RACE reads, giving one row per CDR3 protein. Here the sample spans 1.5 million to 2 million distinct CDR3 sequences, about 50% being singletons. Specimen: blood. Receptor source: a woman aged 35 to 49 in good health. CDR3s include the opening cysteine and the closing phenylalanine or tryptophan. A D gene is named only where the DNA matches it firmly. Not all rows give a size; the values are once, few, many and, for expanded clones, a class.

TGTGCCAGCAGTACCCGGGACATAAACAATGAGCAGTTCTTC,CASSTRDINNEQFF,.,.,TRBV7-9,TRBJ2-1
TGTGCCAGCAAAGAACTAAGGGCTTCCGGGGCCAACGTCCTGACTTTC,CASKELRASGANVLTF,.,.,TRBV2,TRBJ2-6
TGTGCCAGCAGCCCCCACCGCCTCGCATTGATCTACGAGCAGTACTTC,CASSPHRLALIYEQYF,.,.,TRBV7-3,TRBJ2-7
TGTGCCAGCAGGGACACAGGGAGAAATACAGATACGCAGTATTTT,CASRDTGRNTDTQYF,.,few,TRBV28,TRBJ2-3
TGTGCCAGCAGTTACCCCTCTGGGGCAGGAGCCGGGGAGCTGTTTTTT,CASSYPSGAGAGELFF,.,.,TRBV6-2/TRBV6-3,TRBJ2-2
TGCAGTGCTAGCGGGGTACAGGGTACCTACGAGCAGTACTTC,CSASGVQGTYEQYF,.,.,TRBV20-1,TRBJ2-7
TGCGCCAGCAGCTCCGGGACTAGCAGGGTCGATGAGCAGTTCTTC,CASSSGTSRVDEQFF,TRBD2,few,TRBV5-1,TRBJ2-1
TGTGCCAGCAGTCTCCTCCGAGGACAGGGGACTATCTACGAGCAGTACTTC,CASSLLRGQGTIYEQYF,TRBD1,.,TRBV12-3/TRBV12-4,TRBJ2-7
TGCAGTGCTAGAGACCAAGGCCCGGGACAGGGTCTTGCAACTAATGAAAAACTGTTTTTT,CSARDQGPGQGLATNEKLFF,TRBD1,.,TRBV20-1,TRBJ1-4
TGCAGTGCTAGTGGGGGGTATCGAGCTTTCTTT,CSASGGYRAFF,.,.,TRBV20-1,TRBJ1-1
TGTGCCAGCAGCTTAGGGGGCCATCAAACGTACTCGAGCTATGGCTACACCTTC,CASSLGGHQTYSSYGYTF,.,few,TRBV13,TRBJ1-2
TGTGCCAGCAGTTTCTCCACAGACTACGAGCAGTACTTC,CASSFSTDYEQYF,.,few,TRBV12-3/TRBV12-4,TRBJ2-7
TGTGCCACCAGCAGAAACGTTGGACAGAACACCGGGGAGCTGTTTTTT,CATSRNVGQNTGELFF,.,.,TRBV15,TRBJ2-2
TGTGCCAGCAGCTCCACCGACAGATATGGCTACACCTTC,CASSSTDRYGYTF,.,few,TRBV7-2,TRBJ1-2
TGCGCCAGCAGCCATGCCGGTGACAGGGGCCACGAGCAGTACTTC,CASSHAGDRGHEQYF,TRBD1,few,TRBV4-3,TRBJ2-7
TGTGCCAGCAGCGTTCCCTCCAGCACTGAGCAGTACTTC,CASSVPSSTEQYF,.,.,TRBV9,TRBJ2-5
TGCAGTGCTAGAGTTTCCCGGGGCGCTTCCTATGGCTACACCTTC,CSARVSRGASYGYTF,.,.,TRBV20-1,TRBJ1-2
TGTGCCAGCAGGGGACTTTTTGGTGGCGAGCAGTACTTC,CASRGLFGGEQYF,.,few,TRBV27,TRBJ2-7
TGTGCCAGCAGTTTGGTGACAGGGCGCGGTTCACCCCTCCACTTT,CASSLVTGRGSPLHF,TRBD1,once,TRBV28,TRBJ1-6
TGTGCCACCAGCAAAGATCTAGGCAGGCCCTACGAGCAGTACTTC,CATSKDLGRPYEQYF,.,.,TRBV15,TRBJ2-7
TGCAGCGTTGTCAAGGGGAAATTCGATGAGCAGTTCTTC,CSVVKGKFDEQFF,.,few,TRBV29-1,TRBJ2-1
TGTGCCAGCAGGCAAACAGGGGGTCCAACTAATGAAAAACTGTTTTTT,CASRQTGGPTNEKLFF,TRBD1,.,TRBV6-6,TRBJ1-4
TGCAGTGCTATACGACAGGTTAGCACAGATACGCAGTATTTT,CSAIRQVSTDTQYF,.,few,TRBV20-1,TRBJ2-3
TGTGCCAGCAGCTTTCGTTCAGGGTACAACGAGCAGTACTTC,CASSFRSGYNEQYF,.,.,TRBV11-1,TRBJ2-7
TGTGCCAGCAGCGCACCTAGGTTCGGGGAGCTGTTTTTT,CASSAPRFGELFF,.,few,TRBV6-2/TRBV6-3,TRBJ2-2
TGTACCAGCAGACGGGACGCCTTTGCAACTAATGAAAAACTGTTTTTT,CTSRRDAFATNEKLFF,.,.,TRBV2,TRBJ1-4
TGCGCCAGCAGCCAAGAAGATACAGCGGGGCTTACGCAGTATTTT,CASSQEDTAGLTQYF,TRBD2,.,TRBV4-1,TRBJ2-3
TGTGCCAGCAGTGACAACAGGGGGCAATCAGATACGCAGTATTTT,CASSDNRGQSDTQYF,TRBD1,once,TRBV2,TRBJ2-3
TGTGCCAGCAGTCCCTCGGAAGGCTCCTATAATTCACCCCTCCACTTT,CASSPSEGSYNSPLHF,.,.,TRBV27,TRBJ1-6
TGTGCCATCAGTGAAGTGTGGACTAGCGGGTCTAACACCGGGGAGCTGTTTTTT,CAISEVWTSGSNTGELFF,TRBD2,.,TRBV10-3,TRBJ2-2
TGTGCCAGCAGCGTCTCGACCCCCAGAAGGAACATTAATGAAAAACTGTTTTTT,CASSVSTPRRNINEKLFF,.,.,TRBV9,TRBJ1-4
TGTGCCAGCAGTCCCATTTTGTCGTTAGAGCCCAACTACAATGAGCAGTTCTTC,CASSPILSLEPNYNEQFF,.,once,TRBV2,TRBJ2-1
TGTGCCAGCAGCCCCCGGGGTAGCGGGGTCCTAGATACGCAGTATTTT,CASSPRGSGVLDTQYF,TRBD2,.,TRBV7-2,TRBJ2-3
TGTGCCAGCAGTTACTCGGGGGGACTCTACAATGAGCAGTTCTTC,CASSYSGGLYNEQFF,.,.,TRBV6-5,TRBJ2-1
TGCGCCAGCAGCCAAGATCACTGGAGCTCCTACGAGCAGTACTTC,CASSQDHWSSYEQYF,.,once,TRBV4-3,TRBJ2-7
TGTGCCAGCAGCAACGGACAGGGTGGGGGTAATGAAAAACTGTTTTTT,CASSNGQGGGNEKLFF,TRBD1,.,TRBV7-9,TRBJ1-4
TGTGCCAGCAGCCACGGACAGGGACGCGGTGAAAAACTGTTTTTT,CASSHGQGRGEKLFF,TRBD1,.,TRBV7-2,TRBJ1-4
TGCGCCAGCAGCCGGTACAGGAGAGATACGCAGTATTTT,CASSRYRRDTQYF,.,.,TRBV4-3,TRBJ2-3
TGTGCCAGCAGCCCCATGGGCAGGGAAGCAGATACGCAGTATTTT,CASSPMGREADTQYF,.,few,TRBV7-2,TRBJ2-3
TGCAGTGCTAGCTTCCCCCTAGGGGTATCGGTAGAGACCCAGTACTTC,CSASFPLGVSVETQYF,.,few,TRBV20-1,TRBJ2-5
TGTGCTAGTGGTTTGGAAAGAGATCGTCTTTTGAGCACAGATACGCAGTATTTT,CASGLERDRLLSTDTQYF,.,few,TRBV12-5,TRBJ2-3
TGTGCCAGCAGCCACAACGGAGGGCAGCCCCAGCATTTT,CASSHNGGQPQHF,.,.,TRBV7-2,TRBJ1-5
TGCAGTGCTAGAGGTGGGGGCCAAACCACAGATACGCAGTATTTT,CSARGGGQTTDTQYF,.,.,TRBV20-1,TRBJ2-3
TGTGCCAGCAGGTTCTCAATCACAGATACGCAGTATTTT,CASRFSITDTQYF,.,.,TRBV2,TRBJ2-3
TGTGCCAGCAGCCCCGAAGGTGTTAGGGACACTGAAGCTTTCTTT,CASSPEGVRDTEAFF,.,.,TRBV12-3/TRBV12-4,TRBJ1-1
TGTGCCAACCCTCCCCGGGACAGGGAGTTCGAGCAGTACTTC,CANPPRDREFEQYF,TRBD1,few,TRBV2,TRBJ2-7
TGCAGTGCTGGGACTGGGCAAAAGACCCAGTACTTC,CSAGTGQKTQYF,.,.,TRBV20-1,TRBJ2-5
TGTGCCAGCAGCTCGCACGCTGGACAGGGACGAAGAGAGACCCAGTACTTC,CASSSHAGQGRRETQYF,TRBD1,.,TRBV7-2,TRBJ2-5
TGTGCCAGCAGCAAGCACCGGGACAGTATTGGGGAGACCCAGTACTTC,CASSKHRDSIGETQYF,.,.,TRBV21-1,TRBJ2-5
TGTGCCAGCAGCCCGATAGGAGGACTGGATTCACCCCTCCACTTT,CASSPIGGLDSPLHF,.,.,TRBV7-9,TRBJ1-6
TGTGCCATCAGTGCTGAACAGGGGGCCGTCGAGCAGTACTTC,CAISAEQGAVEQYF,TRBD1,.,TRBV10-3,TRBJ2-7